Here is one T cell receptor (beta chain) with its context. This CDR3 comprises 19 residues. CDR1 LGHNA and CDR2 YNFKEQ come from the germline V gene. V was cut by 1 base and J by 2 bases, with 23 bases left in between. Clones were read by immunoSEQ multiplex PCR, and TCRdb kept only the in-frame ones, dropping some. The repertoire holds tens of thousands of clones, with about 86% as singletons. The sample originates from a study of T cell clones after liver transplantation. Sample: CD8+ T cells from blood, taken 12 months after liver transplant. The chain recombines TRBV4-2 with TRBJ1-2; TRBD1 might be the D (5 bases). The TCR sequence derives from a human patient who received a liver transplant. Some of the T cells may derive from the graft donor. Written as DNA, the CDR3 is TGTGCCAGCAGCCAAGGATCTCCCGATGCGGGACTCAGGAACTATGGCTACACCTTC. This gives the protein CASSQGSPDAGLRNYGYTF.